This T cell receptor (beta chain) stems from a study of blood T cell repertoires in COVID-19. Whole-study context: Samples taken during acute and convalescent COVID-19 were collected in the United States, Italy and Spain. T cells, B-cell-depleted T cells, or PBMCs provided the cDNA or gDNA that served as material.

V lost 1 base to trimming and J lost 2 bases, with 15 bases between them. From germline, CDR1 is SGHDT and CDR2 YYEEEE. This CDR3 has 16 amino acids. This table comes from immunoSEQ multiplex PCR, and its TCRdb copy is limited to in-frame clones, with some not included. This sample has some 300,000 clones, with roughly 89% found just once. Enrolment of Seattle patients took place during active infection, and they were followed longitudinally. Sequencing input: peripheral blood. The clonotype originates from a woman under 40 with COVID-19, enrolled during active disease. J is TRBJ2-5 and V is TRBV5-6, with a possible D match to TRBD2 (6 bases). The chain's CDR3 is CASSLPPGLLQETQYF. The CDR3 DNA follows: TGTGCCAGCAGCTTGCCCCCGGGACTCCTACAAGAGACCCAGTACTTC.